The text below deals with one TCR beta chain. These data are taken from a study of blood T cell repertoires in COVID-19. On the study more broadly: Whether acute or convalescent, the COVID-19 samples came from the United States, Italy and Spain.

Authors' processing steps: How many nucleated cells were present was estimated from reference gene primer amplification. Profiled with immunoSEQ multiplex PCR; TCRdb holds only in-frame clones, not every one. V, J and clone size derive from that table, while D and trimming were established from the DNA sequence. Of just over 90,000 clones listed, about 77% are singletons. This sequence originates from a human donor in a cohort sampled during active COVID-19. The sample taken for sequencing was peripheral blood.

The CDR3 loop reads CASSVDSPPYEQYF. CDR3 nucleotides: TGTGCCAGCAGCGTAGACTCTCCCCCATACGAGCAGTACTTC. J is TRBJ2-7 and V is TRBV9; no reliable D call. CDR1 is SGDLS and CDR2 is YYNGEE in the germline V gene. The V and J ends lost 0 bases and 4 bases respectively, with 11 bases between them. The CDR3 loop spans 14 amino acids.